This T cell receptor beta chain was profiled in a study of T cells in Graves' hyperthyroidism and ophthalmopathy. Researchers took RNA transcripts and amplified the TCR beta CDR3 regions from them. Primed by the HTBI set, a first-round RT-PCR was run on the TCR CDR3. TCRdb used MiXCR to reprocess the multiplex PCR reads, holding one entry per CDR3 protein. In the table there are 560,000 or so distinct CDR3 sequences, about half of which are singletons. Points on this clonotype: What it binds is unknown.

Study-wide points: Using 13 V-J features, a model discriminated ophthalmopathy from stable hyperthyroidism. Median prediction lead before ophthalmopathy onset was 6 to 8 months with the model.

CDR1 is SEHNR, CDR2 FQNEAQ, per germline (reference sequence). The V segment lost 7 bases and the J segment 7 bases; nucleotides outside the gene matches: 10. This CDR3 is built from 13 residues. Stability of Graves' hyperthyroidism was defined as absent ophthalmopathy progression within 18 months. Sequencing input: peripheral blood or thyroid tissue (not recorded which). The TCR originated in a woman aged 18-29 years with Graves' hyperthyroidism. The J gene is TRBJ2-7, the V gene TRBV7-9, with 7 bases aligning to TRBD2. The CDR3 region is CASINRDYQEQYF. DNA of the CDR3: TGTGCCAGCATCAACCGGGACTACCAGGAGCAGTACTTC.